Following are 17 T cell receptor beta chains from one sample sequenced in a study of cytomegalovirus exposure and HLA in healthy donors. With 60 Vbeta and 13 Jbeta primers, the PCR was carried out. Sequencing was performed with immunoSEQ multiplex PCR; in TCRdb, only in-frame clones are kept and a portion is missing. The top ten clones hold around 13% of a sample with roughly 120,000 clones, 70% to 85% of them seen once. Input material: PBMCs. The receptors originated from a woman in her forties in good health and CMV-seropositive.

On this clone itself: Mismatch with germline at one junction end may stem from a read error. The V call is TRBV7-9, the J call TRBJ2-7; 7 positions agree with TRBD2. The V gene's germline CDR1 is SEHNR and CDR2 FQNEAQ (reference sequence). This CDR3 region has 14 residues. The CDR3 nucleotides read TGTTCCAGCAGCTTCGTGGGAGGGGCCTACGAGCAGTACTTC. Amino acid sequence: CSSSFVGGAYEQYF.

The chain recombines TRBV19 with TRBJ2-1; TRBD1 might be the D (5 bases). The CDR3 has 14 amino acids. The ends were cut back, 1 base at V and 5 bases at J, with 9 bases in the middle. CDR1 LNHDA and CDR2 SQIVND come from the germline V gene (reference sequence). CDR3 bases: TGTGCCAGTAGTATAGCCATGGGGCACAATGAGCAGTTCTTC. Its translation: CASSIAMGHNEQFF. Together with reference TRBV19 and TRBJ2-1, the CDR3 gives the full variable domain: DGGITQSPKYLFRKEGQNVTLSCEQNLNHDAMYWYRQDPGQGLRLIYYSQIVNDFQKGDIAEGYSVSREKKESFPLTVTSAQKNPTAFYLCASSIAMGHNEQFFGPGTRLTVL.

V is TRBV28 and J is TRBJ2-7; D is perhaps TRBD1 (5 bases). This CDR3 has 13 amino acids. Deletions cut 3 bases from V and 5 bases from J, with 11 bases between. Germline values: CDR1 MDHEN, CDR2 SYDVKM. The CDR3 is CASSFPVGHEQYF. DNA of the CDR3: TGTGCCAGCAGTTTTCCGGTGGGGCACGAGCAGTACTTC. Variable domain in full (rest from reference TRBV28 and TRBJ2-7): DVKVTQSSRYLVKRTGEKVFLECVQDMDHENMFWYRQDPGLGLRLIYFSYDVKMKEKGDIPEGYSVSREKKERFSLILESASTNQTSMYLCASSFPVGHEQYFGPGTRLTVT.

V gene TRBV4-2 combines with J gene TRBJ1-1; no clear D gene. CDR1 is LGHNA and CDR2 is YNFKEQ in the germline V gene. The CDR3 extends over 16 amino acids. V was trimmed by 0 bases and J by 4 bases, leaving 15 bases between them. The CDR3 region is CASSQDLKGGSTEAFF. The CDR3 nucleotides are TGTGCCAGCAGCCAAGATCTCAAGGGAGGGAGCACTGAAGCTTTCTTT.

The chain combines TRBV5-1 with TRBJ2-2; unclear D gene. CDR3 length equals 14 residues. CDR1 is SGHRS, CDR2 YFSETQ, per germline. Trimming removed 2 bases at V and 6 bases at J, with 11 bases between. The CDR3 DNA reads as TGCGCCAGCAGCTTTTTGGCAGCGTCCGGGGAGCTGTTTTTT. It translates to CASSFLAASGELFF.

This rearrangement joins TRBV11-2 to TRBJ2-5; 14 bases map to TRBD2. V lost 4 bases, J lost 5 bases, and 6 bases stayed unmatched. CDR1 and CDR2 (germline): SGHAT, FQNNGV. The CDR3 has 16 residues. The DNA for the CDR3 is TGTGCCAGCAGCTCTCGACTAGCGGGAGGGGGGGAGACCCAGTACTTC. Protein sequence: CASSSRLAGGGETQYF.

The chain uses TRBV11-2 and TRBJ1-4, with 11 bases that match TRBD1. V gave up 4 bases and J gave up 10 bases; unmatched junction bases: 5. CDR1 is SGHAT, CDR2 FQNNGV, per germline. CDR3 size: 14 residues. CDR3 protein: CASSSDRGRRKLFF. The CDR3 nucleotides read TGTGCCAGCAGCTCGGACAGGGGGCGGCGAAAACTGTTTTTT.

The chain is built from TRBV14 and TRBJ1-2; a weak D match, TRBD1 (5 bases). V lost 2 bases and J lost 5, with 12 bases in between. Germline assignment: CDR1 SGHDN and CDR2 FVKESK. The CDR3 extends over 14 amino acids. CDR3 nucleotide sequence: TGTGCCAGCAGCCAATTGTCGGGGGGGTATGGCTACACCTTC. Its protein is CASSQLSGGYGYTF.

This chain links TRBV5-1 with TRBJ2-7; D uncertain. Trimming took 0 bases from V and 5 from J, leaving 9 bases between them. This CDR3 contains 13 residues. CDR1 and CDR2 from the germline V gene are SGHRS and YFSETQ. In DNA, the CDR3 is TGCGCCAGCAGCTTGGCCTGGGCAGACGAGCAGTACTTC. Protein product: CASSLAWADEQYF. Variable domain in full (rest from reference TRBV5-1 and TRBJ2-7): KAGVTQTPRYLIKTRGQQVTLSCSPISGHRSVSWYQQTPGQGLQFLFEYFSETQRNKGNFPGRFSGRQFSNSRSEMNVSTLELGDSALYLCASSLAWADEQYFGPGTRLTVT.

The chain is built from TRBV30 and TRBJ2-1; D might be TRBD1 (5 bases). This CDR3 region has 11 residues. Germline CDR1 and CDR2: GTSNPN and SVGIG (reference sequence). V was shortened by 4 bases and J by 6 bases, with 7 bases between the two germline ends. CDR3 nucleotide sequence: TGTGCCTGGACAGGGTTCAATGAGCAGTTCTTC. It translates to CAWTGFNEQFF.

The chain recombines TRBV19 with TRBJ2-7; D perhaps matches TRBD2 (6 bases). Germline CDR1 and CDR2: LNHDA and SQIVND (reference sequence). Trimming stripped 8 bases from V and 0 bases from J, with 11 bases between. CDR3 length: 13 residues. The CDR3 reads CASGSGLSYEQYF. The DNA of the CDR3 is TGTGCCAGTGGATCGGGACTCTCCTACGAGCAGTACTTC.

This sequence joins TRBV5-1 and TRBJ1-3; D might be TRBD1 (5 bases). CDR3 size: 16 residues. V lost 3 bases to trimming and J lost 0 bases, with 13 bases between them. CDR1 and CDR2 (germline): SGHRS, YFSETQ. The CDR3 sequence is CASSSLSTASGNTIYF. The CDR3 nucleotides read TGCGCCAGCAGCTCCCTCTCGACAGCCTCTGGAAACACCATATATTTT.

V and J are TRBV13 and TRBJ1-4, with D possibly matching TRBD1 (6 bases). V was cut by 1 base and J by 7 bases, with 10 bases left in between. This CDR3 spans 14 amino acids. Germline loops: CDR1 PRHDT, CDR2 FYEKMQ (reference sequence). The CDR3 protein is CASSLDRDGEKLFF. DNA of the CDR3: TGTGCCAGCAGCTTAGACAGGGACGGTGAAAAACTGTTTTTT.

The chain links TRBV10-1 to TRBJ2-1; D may be TRBD2 (6 bases). The CDR3 totals 16 residues. V was shortened by 0 bases and J by 4 bases, with 13 bases between the two germline ends. Germline V CDR1 and CDR2: WNHNN, SYGVQD (reference sequence). The CDR3 DNA follows: TGCGCCAGCAGTGAGTCGCATCCAGGGACTTACAATGAGCAGTTCTTC. Translation gives CASSESHPGTYNEQFF.

The chain combines TRBV5-1 with TRBJ2-1; 10 bases are a match to TRBD2. The V and J ends lost 0 bases and 7 bases, in that order; junction bases with no gene match: 7. Germline-derived CDR1 and CDR2 are SGHRS and YFSETQ. The CDR3 sequence is 16 residues long. CDR3 nucleotides: TGCGCCAGCAGCTTGGTCCTAGCGGGAGAGGGGAATGAGCAGTTCTTC. Its translation is CASSLVLAGEGNEQFF.

DNA of the CDR3: TGTGCCAGCAGACATGGCACAGATACGCAGTATTTT. It codes for CASRHGTDTQYF. The chain combines TRBV6-6 with TRBJ2-3; D gene ambiguous. CDR1 and CDR2 from the germline V gene are MNHNY and SVGAGI (reference sequence). Between the trimmed V and J ends, which lost 6 bases and 1 base, there was a span of 5 bases. The CDR3 spans 12 residues.

This chain connects TRBV6-1 to TRBJ1-4, with D possibly TRBD1 on 5 matching bases. V lost 3 bases to trimming and J lost 6 bases, with 14 bases between them. Germline V gene sequence: CDR1 MNHNS, CDR2 SASEGT. The length of the CDR3 is 15 residues. CDR3 nucleotides: TGTGCCAGCAGTGAGGCAAAAGGGGCGTATGAAAAACTGTTTTTT. Amino acid sequence: CASSEAKGAYEKLFF.